This T cell receptor beta chain is drawn from a study of regulatory T cells in long-lasting Graves disease. TCR beta libraries were built with iRepertoire HTBI primers and Arm-PCR of CDR3 regions. MiXCR was run by TCRdb on the multiplex PCR reads, yielding one entry per CDR3 protein. The table lists 650,000 to 700,000 distinct CDR3 sequences, 25% to 35% of them singletons. Regarding time point: persistent/refractory GD, antithyroid drugs over 5 years with positive TRAb. PBMC-derived RNA was used for the TCR library. V was cut by 2 bases and J by 4 bases, with 14 bases left in between. This CDR3 has 14 amino acids. The germline gives CDR1 DFQATT, CDR2 SNEGSKA (reference sequence).

The rearrangement joins TRBV20-1 to TRBJ1-2; perhaps TRBD1 as D (5 bases). This TCR was recovered from a female donor with Graves disease. The specimen comprised peripheral blood mononuclear cells (PBMCs), sampled when the disease was refractory, from a patient treated with antithyroid drugs. The CDR3: CSARSIGQPYGYTF. CDR3 nucleotides: TGCAGTGCTAGATCAATTGGACAACCCTATGGCTACACCTTC.